Listed below are T cell receptor beta chains from one sample, sequenced in a study of blood T cell repertoires in COVID-19. The method was immunoSEQ multiplex PCR; TCRdb's version includes in-frame clones alone and lacks a portion of them. The sample lists 130,000 or so clones, 55% to 70% occurring once. Input material: peripheral blood. The receptors originated from a woman aged 70 to 79 with acute or convalescent COVID-19. Each CDR3 is given without its conserved first and last residue. Fields, in order: V gene, CDR3 protein.

V gene: TRBV4-3
CDR3 protein: ASSQEGRGETQY

V gene: TRBV27
CDR3 protein: ASSLIQGAPGYT

V gene: TRBV19
CDR3 protein: ASSISQGALYEQY

V gene: TRBV30
CDR3 protein: AWNGRVLYNEQF

V gene: TRBV6-5
CDR3 protein: ASSYSRSNTGELF

V gene: TRBV19
CDR3 protein: ASRTGESPLH

V gene: TRBV29-1
CDR3 protein: SVDDNFNYGYT

V gene: TRBV12-5
CDR3 protein: ASGSYGSQY

V gene: TRBV2
CDR3 protein: ASSAQGGTYNSPLH

V gene: TRBV3-1/TRBV3-2
CDR3 protein: ASSQDFRFEQF

V gene: TRBV2
CDR3 protein: ASAMAGWRVGETQY